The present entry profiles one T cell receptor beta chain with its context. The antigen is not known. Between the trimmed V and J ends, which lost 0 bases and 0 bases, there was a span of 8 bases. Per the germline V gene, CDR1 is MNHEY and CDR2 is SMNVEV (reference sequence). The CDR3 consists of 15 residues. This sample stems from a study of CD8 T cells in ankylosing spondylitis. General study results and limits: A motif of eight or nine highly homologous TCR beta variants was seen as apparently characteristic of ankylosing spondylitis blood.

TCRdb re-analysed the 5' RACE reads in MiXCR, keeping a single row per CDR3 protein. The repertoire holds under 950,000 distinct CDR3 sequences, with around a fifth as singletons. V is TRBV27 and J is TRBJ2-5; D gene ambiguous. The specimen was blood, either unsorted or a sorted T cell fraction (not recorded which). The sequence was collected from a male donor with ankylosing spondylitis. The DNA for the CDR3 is TGTGCCAGCAGTTTATCGGGCCTTTACCAAGAGACCCAGTACTTC. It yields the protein CASSLSGLYQETQYF.